This T cell receptor (beta chain) was sequenced during a study of regulatory T cells in long-lasting Graves disease (TCRdb year 2021). With regard to the full study: Patients with newly diagnosed Graves' disease had been on antithyroid drugs for under 3 months. Peripheral blood TCR sequencing and RNA sequencing compared persistent Graves' disease patients with newly diagnosed Graves' disease patients. The study was conducted in China and was registered as a clinical trial. TCR sequencing covered about 13 persistent and 20 newly diagnosed Graves' disease patients, about 35 samples in total.

The paper as a whole reports these results and caveats: Because the primary lesion, thyroid tissue, could not be accessed, the study looked at peripheral blood alone. Only the TCR beta chain was sequenced and analyzed. More public clonotypes were shared among persistent patients (more than 2,500) than among newly diagnosed patients (approximately 930). Lower TCR Shannon entropy and fewer highly expanded clones were observed in persistent Graves' disease patients than in newly diagnosed patients, which suggested clonal expansion. Preferential use of TRBV28, TRBJ1-2 and TRBJ2-5 was observed in persistent disease, whereas TRBV20-1 and TRBJ2-1 were favored in newly diagnosed disease. The authors noted that the small sample size was a limitation that may lower accuracy.

As encoded in the germline V gene, CDR1 is SGHRS while CDR2 is YFSETQ. V has 6 bases trimmed and J has 5 bases trimmed; junction bases matching no gene number 14. The CDR3, from cysteine to phenylalanine, totals 16 residues. Just the 48-base CDR3 DNA is kept, in frame starting at base 1. The time point label on this specimen signifies: newly diagnosed GD, antithyroid drugs for less than 3 months. For both TCR sequencing and RNA sequencing, RNA was extracted from PBMCs in TRIzol. The diagnosis of Graves' disease was made according to American Thyroid Association guidelines. Recruitment of patients was carried out at an endocrinology department in Xi'an, China. Each patient gave about 9.1 milliliters of peripheral blood, collected in an EDTA anticoagulant tube. Ficoll Paque Plus density gradient separation was used to isolate PBMCs, and no further T cell sorting was done. An Agilent 2100 Bioanalyzer and agarose gel were used to check RNA quality, while a NanoDrop 2000 measured RNA concentration.

This clonotype was found many times. What antigen it recognizes has not been identified. Per-nucleotide qualities are absent, and no much larger clonotype sits a single base away. Receptor amplification or capture employed multiplex PCR. Sequencing used an Illumina HiSeq 4000. iRepertoire HTBI primers and Arm-PCR amplification of CDR3 regions were used to construct TCR beta libraries. Before sequencing, the PCR products went through gel purification. The paper's data handling went like this. Gene usage analysis of CDR3 amino acid clonotypes relied on the roughly 58 TRBV and around 14 TRBJ segments identified across samples. COPE and FqMerger were used to merge the filtered high-quality paired reads into contigs. BLAST was used to align contigs to IMGT TRBV, TRBD and TRBJ reference genes, with CDR3 defined following IMGT. Any clonotype with a frequency above 0.1% was counted as a highly expanded clone. Shannon entropy was used to measure repertoire diversity, and the Gini coefficient was used to measure V-J evenness. A clonotype was considered public if more than one individual shared it. The public reads were run again by TCRdb, first through fastp at Q25 and then through MiXCR, and only productive beta chains were kept. Here each entry gathers all rows of one CDR3 protein and keeps the most common genes and DNA. The V and J calls follow TCRdb's processing rather than the paper's. Here the sample has a few hundred thousand distinct CDR3 sequences; 18% occur a single time. The ten largest clones represent around 13% of the sample.

This same sample was also part of a study on T cells in Graves' hyperthyroidism and ophthalmopathy. According to the second study: A patient counted as having stable Graves' hyperthyroidism if no progression to ophthalmopathy occurred over 18 months of follow-up. Hyperthyroidism patients were newly diagnosed, had a disease duration of under 2 months, and were aged 18 to 65 years. The study excluded patients with uncontrolled infections, other autoimmune diseases, pregnancy or lactation. Diagnoses were based on clinical symptoms, serum thyroxine and TRAb, thyroid ultrasound and orbital computed tomography. The first round of RT-PCR for the TCR CDR3 was performed with the HTBI primer set and the Qiagen OneStep RT-PCR kit. Most expanded thyroid clonotypes (frequency above 0.001) were also found in blood, which suggests that blood repertoires may mirror thyroid immune responses. A 13 V-J signature model separated ophthalmopathy from stable hyperthyroidism, with roughly 88% sensitivity and 81.08% specificity in cross-validation and 80%/75% in testing. In validation, progression to ophthalmopathy was predicted by the model with 70.59% sensitivity and under 85% specificity, a median of around 6.5 months before onset. To identify distinguishing TCR V-J signatures, a discovery cohort of roughly 100 patients was used, comprising 43 with Graves' ophthalmopathy and 57 with stable Graves' hyperthyroidism. Prospective prediction of ophthalmopathy was tested in an independent validation cohort of 18 to 20 hyperthyroidism patients and around 16 patients who later progressed to ophthalmopathy. For training and testing, the 80 to 100 patients in the discovery cohort were randomly divided in a 7:3 ratio. In addition, the study compared T-cell repertoires in thyroid tissue and in blood from about six Graves' hyperthyroidism patients. Once sampling was done, hyperthyroidism patients were given methimazole at a starting dose of 30 mg daily, whereas ophthalmopathy patients were given high-dose intravenous methylprednisolone. Libraries were constructed in a second round of multiplex PCR, after which size selection and purification were carried out. Sequencing of the libraries was done on an Illumina HiSeq2000 using paired-end 100 bp reads. SOAPnuke was used to process the raw data, with reads discarded if the reads contained adapters or uncalled bases, had a mean Phred below 15, or lacked an exact constant-primer or identifier match. COPE v1.2.5 was used to merge the high-quality paired reads, and each unique nucleotide sequence was defined as a clonotype. MiTCR v1.1 was used to align clonotypes to the IMGT TRBV, TRBD and TRBJ reference segments. The analysis was restricted to V-J combinations with a frequency above 0.0001, which together covered about 99% of the repertoires. The TCS score was defined as F50 (clonal expansion) divided by E x V (chaos), with BLOSUM62-based TCRdist calculated between CDR3 peptides within each V-J. Welch's t-statistics and random forest reduced around 520 V-J features to about 13, which were used in a naive Bayes classifier (R e1071). Sample size was not statistically predetermined, and investigators were not blinded to group allocation. The paper describes TCR Vbeta CDR3 sequencing of 140 or so peripheral blood samples, made up of some 42 ophthalmopathy patients, 70 to 75 hyperthyroidism patients and some 17 progressor patients.

The receptor was derived from a young woman with Graves disease. Donor details come from another sample of the same person, matched by shared clones. The rearranged chain carries TRBV5-1 and TRBJ2-3; TRBD1 lines up with 8 middle nucleotides. Sequenced material: peripheral blood mononuclear cells (PBMCs), taken at new diagnosis, from a patient treated with antithyroid drugs. The DNA reads TGCGCCAGCACCCCCTATCCCGGACAGGGTAAAGATACGCAGTATTTT. This encodes CASTPYPGQGKDTQYF.